This TCR beta chain stems from a study of shared clonotypes between healthy human individuals. Assay: immunoSEQ multiplex PCR; the TCRdb copy retains only in-frame clones and omits some. The sample carries some 2 million clones, roughly 95% recorded once. Unmatched junction bases numbered 6, after V lost 2 bases and J lost 7 bases. The CDR3 length is 14 residues. From germline, CDR1 is SGHRS and CDR2 YFSETQ. The study drew all its donors from Caucasian adults living in Nashville, Tennessee. The sequenced sample was naive CD4+ T cells sorted from blood. Subset denoted: CD45RA+ positively selected. The clonotype originates from a man aged 18 to 35 in good health. The J gene is TRBJ2-3, the V gene TRBV5-1, with TRBD2 identical over 8 bases. CDR3 DNA: TGCGCCAGCAGCTTTCGGGAGGGCCATAATACGCAGTATTTT. This translates into CASSFREGHNTQYF.